This T cell receptor beta chain emerged from a study of radiation and T cells in renal cell carcinoma. Germline V gives CDR1 SGHRS, CDR2 YFSETQ. This CDR3 spans 18 amino acids. V lost 0 bases to trimming and J lost 0 bases, with 18 bases between them. The assay was immunoSEQ multiplex PCR, and TCRdb's table has in-frame clones only and misses some. The table lists roughly 61,000 clones, over 60% of them singletons. Time point meaning: blood 4 weeks post-SBRT, at nephrectomy. Treatment defined: 15 Gy SBRT to primary tumor, nephrectomy 4 weeks later. Radiation-treated patients gave blood at baseline, week 2 and week 4.

This chain joins TRBV5-1 and TRBJ1-2, with unresolved D. This receptor was taken from a man in his fifties or sixties with renal cell carcinoma. Sequencing used blood, obtained from a patient whose treatment included radiotherapy and nephrectomy. The CDR3 protein is CASSLAFGSTASNYGYTF. In nucleotides, the CDR3 is TGCGCCAGCAGCTTGGCCTTCGGTTCTACAGCCTCTAACTATGGCTACACCTTC.